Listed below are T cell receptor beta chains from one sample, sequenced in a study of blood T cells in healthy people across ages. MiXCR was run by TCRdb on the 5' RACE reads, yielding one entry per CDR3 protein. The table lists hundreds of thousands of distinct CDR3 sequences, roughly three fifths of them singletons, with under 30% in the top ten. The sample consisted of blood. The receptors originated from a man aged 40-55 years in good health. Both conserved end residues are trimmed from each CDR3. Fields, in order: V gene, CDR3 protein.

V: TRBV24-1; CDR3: ATSDIRGPTDTQY
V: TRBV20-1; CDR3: SASPSSYNEQF
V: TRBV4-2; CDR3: ASSQEDANEQY
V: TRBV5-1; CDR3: ASSLKTGGGEQY
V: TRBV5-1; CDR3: ASSLGQVYNEQF
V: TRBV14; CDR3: ATKWDPYGYT
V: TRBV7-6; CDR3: ASSVAQGEKLF
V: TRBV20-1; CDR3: SARRMTGVNEQY
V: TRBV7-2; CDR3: ASSFSRTQY
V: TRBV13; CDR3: ASSPTAPLGEQY
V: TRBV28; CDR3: ASGGGAKDTQY
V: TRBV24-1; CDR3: ATGSTGTTVETQY
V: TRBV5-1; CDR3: ASSSYGSTNTGELF
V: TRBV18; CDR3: ATDRTGKQETQY
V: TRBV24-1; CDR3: ATSDFGVSSDTQY
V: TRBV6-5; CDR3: ASSIRPGGSGEQY
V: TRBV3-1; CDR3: ASSQDFDATDTQY
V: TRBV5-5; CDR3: ASSFGDYPSSTDTQY
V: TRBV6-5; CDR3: ASSIGQAGNIQY
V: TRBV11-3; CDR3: ASSLGGDRGGKNTEAF
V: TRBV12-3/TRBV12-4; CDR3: ASSLGGPPFPSEQF
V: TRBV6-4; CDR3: ASSRTGTGDQPQH
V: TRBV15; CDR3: ATSRGSPGATDTQY
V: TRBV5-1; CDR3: ASSLETGTGDGYT
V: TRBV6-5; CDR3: ASSYSGGGVEETQY
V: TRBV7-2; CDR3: ASSLLGAQETQY
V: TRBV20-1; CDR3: SARFTGTSYNSPLH
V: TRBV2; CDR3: ASGKDSTDTQY
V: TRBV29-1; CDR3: SVAFAGPTYEQY
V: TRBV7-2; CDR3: ASSLVLPSDTQY
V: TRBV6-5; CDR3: ASSPDTLSRNYEQY
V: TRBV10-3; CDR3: AISDGSPGGPGETQY
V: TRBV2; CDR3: ASSPTYSGANVLT
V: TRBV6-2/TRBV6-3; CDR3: ASRPTGTGAQY